The entry below gives a single T cell receptor (beta chain) sequence along with its context. The sample is drawn from a study of patients and donors after allogeneic stem cell transplantation. TCRdb used MiXCR to reprocess the RT-PCR reads, holding one entry per CDR3 protein. The sample has 800,000 to 1,000,000 distinct CDR3 sequences, roughly 17% seen once. The CDR3 runs to 12 residues. With 10 bases removed from V and 4 bases from J, the gap between germline ends came to 12 bases. The germline CDR1 and CDR2 sequences are SGDLS and YYNGEE. The TCR sequence derives from a human donor who was either an allogeneic HSCT recipient or a stem cell or donor lymphocyte infusion donor (not recorded which). It is not recorded whose cells these are; they may come from a transplant donor. The sequenced material came from blood, either unsorted or a sorted T cell fraction (not recorded which). The chain employs TRBV9 and TRBJ2-1; D possibly corresponds to TRBD2 (5 bases). The CDR3 spells CAVGREYNEQFF. CDR3 nucleotide sequence: TGTGCCGTGGGTCGGGAATACAATGAGCAGTTCTTC.